This entry lists 22 T cell receptor beta chains sequenced from one sample in a study of identical twins. TCRdb called the 5' RACE reads again in MiXCR, with one record for every CDR3 protein. The profile shows around 1.7 million distinct CDR3 sequences, 25% to 35% of them singletons. Sequencing used cord blood. The receptors were gathered from a newborn girl in good health.

At least ten counts were recorded for this clonotype. This chain connects TRBV25-1 to TRBJ1-2; 7 nucleotides match TRBD1. The germline V gene encodes CDR1 MGHDK and CDR2 SYGVNS. V lost 5 bases to trimming and J lost 8 bases; unmatched junction nucleotides: 5. CDR3 size: 12 residues. CDR3 sequence (DNA): TGTGCCAGCAGTTTGACAGGGAGCGGCTACACCTTC. As protein: CASSLTGSGYTF.

This clonotype was detected a few times. CDR3 region: CASSADRGLAKNIQYF. As DNA, the CDR3 is TGTGCCAGCAGCGCCGACAGGGGGCTAGCCAAAAACATTCAGTACTTC. This rearrangement joins TRBV7-2 to TRBJ2-4; TRBD1 agrees at 10 bases. The germline gives CDR1 SGHTA, CDR2 FQGNSA. The CDR3 loop spans 16 amino acids. Trimming took 5 bases from V and 0 from J; bases not matched to a gene: 4.

This clonotype appeared many times. The rearrangement uses TRBV9 and TRBJ2-3, with D hard to call. The germline V gene encodes CDR1 SGDLS and CDR2 YYNGEE. CDR3 length equals 14 residues. V was clipped by 3 bases and J by 2 bases, with 10 bases between them. DNA of the CDR3: TGTGCCAGCAGCGCTCGGATCTTCACAGATACGCAGTATTTT. Amino acids: CASSARIFTDTQYF.

This rearrangement joins TRBV4-1 to TRBJ2-7, with 11 positions matching TRBD2. Germline V gives CDR1 MGHRA, CDR2 YSYEKL. The V segment lost 0 bases and the J segment 2 bases; nucleotides outside the gene matches: 6. This CDR3 contains 17 residues. The chain's CDR3 is CASSQDRTSGRPYEQYF. The DNA of the CDR3 is TGCGCCAGCAGCCAAGATAGGACTAGCGGGCGACCCTACGAGCAGTACTTC.

This clonotype was seen a handful of times. The chain carries TRBV19 and TRBJ1-5; D is unclear. The V end was cut by 5 bases, the J end by 3 bases, with 14 bases between. CDR3 size: 15 residues. The germline V gene has CDR1 LNHDA and CDR2 SQIVND (reference sequence). The CDR3 protein is CASSPVAGYNQPQHF. DNA for the CDR3: TGTGCCAGTAGTCCAGTTGCGGGTTACAATCAGCCCCAGCATTTT.

V usage is TRBV6-5 and J usage is TRBJ2-7, with TRBD1 matching over 8 bases. The J call may be wrong; the DNA end is better matched by TRBJ2-5. This CDR3 contains 14 residues. In germline, CDR1 is MNHEY, CDR2 SVGAGI. Here the CDR3 reads CASSPRGRRETQYF. CDR3 DNA: TGTGCCAGCAGTCCCAGGGGGCGGAGGGAGACCCAGTACTTC.

The chain uses TRBV12-3 or TRBV12-4 and TRBJ2-7; 10 bases map to TRBD1. The CDR3 spans 14 residues. Trimming removed 7 bases from V and 5 bases from J; junction bases left unmatched: 8. The CDR3 bases are TGTGCCAGCACCCGACAGGGGGCGGCCGACGAGCAGTACTTC. Its translation is CASTRQGAADEQYF.

The chain combines TRBV5-4 with TRBJ2-3; 7 nucleotides match TRBD1. V shed 3 bases, J shed 2 bases, and the junction held 3 bases outside the gene matches. Per germline, CDR1 SGHNT and CDR2 YYREEE (reference sequence). This CDR3 comprises 14 residues. Here the CDR3 DNA reads TGTGCCAGCAGCTCGGGACAGTACACAGATACGCAGTATTTT. Residues: CASSSGQYTDTQYF.

The V call is TRBV20-1, the J call TRBJ1-1; D uncertain. Looked up from germline, CDR1 is DFQATT and CDR2 is SNEGSKA (reference sequence). Trimming pared 3 bases from V and 2 bases from J, leaving 4 bases between. The CDR3 covers 11 residues. CDR3 region: CSASPNTEAFF. The CDR3 bases are TGCAGTGCTAGTCCAAACACTGAAGCTTTCTTT.

The rearrangement uses TRBV20-1 and TRBJ1-1; no firm D call. The V end was cut by 2 bases, the J end by 4 bases, with 23 bases between. This CDR3 comprises 17 residues. The germline V gene has CDR1 DFQATT and CDR2 SNEGSKA (reference sequence). CDR3 nucleotides: TGCAGTGCTAGACCGCCACGAGGTCTCTGGGAGCCCACTGAAGCTTTCTTT. It yields the protein CSARPPRGLWEPTEAFF.

V gene TRBV12-3 or TRBV12-4 combines with J gene TRBJ2-5; D might be TRBD1 (6 bases). The CDR3 has 15 amino acids. Trimming took off 4 bases at V and 2 bases at J, with 14 bases between the two ends. This chain's CDR3 is CASSSPGHNQETQYF. The DNA for the CDR3 is TGTGCCAGCAGTTCCCCGGGACACAATCAAGAGACCCAGTACTTC.

This clonotype was counted only a few times. This chain connects TRBV20-1 to TRBJ2-3, with 9 bases identical to TRBD2. Unmatched junction bases numbered 9, after V lost 0 bases and J lost 5 bases. The germline V gene has CDR1 DFQATT and CDR2 SNEGSKA (reference sequence). The CDR3 totals 16 residues. The CDR3 DNA follows: TGCAGTGCTAGAGATCTACGAGCGGGAGGTAGAGATACGCAGTATTTT. Translating it yields CSARDLRAGGRDTQYF.

This clonotype was seen only a few times. V gene TRBV2 combines with J gene TRBJ1-4; 10 bases line up with TRBD1. Germline V gives CDR1 SNHLY, CDR2 FYNNEI. V lost 4 bases to trimming and J lost 6 bases; unmatched junction nucleotides: 2. The CDR3 runs to 14 residues. CDR3 residues: CASSGDRGHEKLFF. The CDR3 DNA reads TGTGCCAGCAGTGGGGACAGGGGCCATGAAAAACTGTTTTTT.

V gene TRBV28 combines with J gene TRBJ2-1; D not resolved. Germline V lookup: CDR1 MDHEN, CDR2 SYDVKM. V was clipped by 3 bases and J by 3 bases, with 15 bases between them. CDR3 size: 16 residues. In DNA, the CDR3 is TGTGCCAGCAGTTTCTCGCGGCTAGAACTCTACAATGAGCAGTTCTTC. Translation gives CASSFSRLELYNEQFF.

CDR3 nucleotide sequence: TGTGCCAGCAGCTTAGGAGCCAGAATTAATTCACCCCTCCACTTT. Translation gives CASSLGARINSPLHF. The gene calls are TRBV13 and TRBJ1-6, with no clear D. Between the trimmed V and J ends, which lost 0 bases and 6 bases, there was a span of 9 bases. The CDR3 has 15 residues. Germline values: CDR1 PRHDT, CDR2 FYEKMQ (reference sequence). Filled out from reference TRBV13 and TRBJ1-6, the complete variable domain reads AAGVIQSPRHLIKEKRETATLKCYPIPRHDTVYWYQQGPGQDPQFLISFYEKMQSDKGSIPDRFSAQQFSDYHSELNMSSLELGDSALYFCASSLGARINSPLHFGNGTRLTVT.

This clonotype was counted ten times or more. This sequence joins TRBV3-1 and TRBJ2-1; D may correspond to TRBD1 or TRBD2 (5 bases each). Germline values: CDR1 LGHDT, CDR2 YNNKEL (reference sequence). The CDR3 totals 12 residues. V was clipped by 0 bases and J by 10 bases, with 7 bases between them. The CDR3 sequence is CASSQDGGEQFF. The CDR3, as DNA: TGTGCCAGCAGCCAAGATGGGGGAGAGCAGTTCTTC.

This clonotype was seen a few times. V is TRBV6-5 and J is TRBJ2-7, with D unclear. The CDR3 runs to 16 residues. V gave up 0 bases and J gave up 4 bases, with 16 bases separating them. Germline V gives CDR1 MNHEY, CDR2 SVGAGI. CDR3: CASSYSTPRRGYEQYF. The CDR3 coding sequence is TGTGCCAGCAGTTACTCAACGCCTCGGCGAGGATACGAGCAGTACTTC.

This chain links TRBV24-1 with TRBJ2-2; 7 bases align to TRBD1. The J segment lost 9 bases and the V segment lost 2 bases, leaving 8 bases of the junction unmatched. The CDR3 is 15 amino acids. Germline V CDR1 and CDR2: KGHDR, SFDVKD. CDR3 nucleotide sequence: TGTGCCACCAGTGATTCAAAGGGGGCGATGAGGGAGCTGTTTTTT. Translation gives CATSDSKGAMRELFF.

Only a few counts were recorded for this clonotype. DNA of the CDR3: TGCGCCAGCAGCTCTTGGACAGGGGTGGAGAACGAGCAGTACTTC. Translation gives CASSSWTGVENEQYF. The V and J genes are TRBV5-1 and TRBJ2-7; 9 nucleotides line up with TRBD1. Looked up from germline, CDR1 is SGHRS and CDR2 is YFSETQ. The CDR3 runs 15 residues. The V segment lost 3 bases and the J segment 5 bases; nucleotides outside the gene matches: 9.

The genes are TRBV10-3 and TRBJ2-5; D is unclear. V was pared by 3 bases and J by 2 bases, with 10 bases between. The CDR3 has 14 amino acids. Germline CDR1 ENHRY, CDR2 SYGVKD. CDR3 residues: CAISESKGQETQYF. The CDR3 nucleotides read TGTGCCATCAGTGAATCTAAGGGACAAGAGACCCAGTACTTC.

The rearrangement joins TRBV9 to TRBJ2-3; 8 nucleotides agree with TRBD2. CDR1 and CDR2 (germline): SGDLS, YYNGEE. The CDR3 runs to 15 residues. Trimming took 0 bases from V and 8 from J; bases not matched to a gene: 8. DNA for the CDR3: TGTGCCAGCAGCGTAGACTCGGGGACTAGAGGTACGCAGTATTTT. Amino acid sequence: CASSVDSGTRGTQYF.

This chain joins TRBV25-1 and TRBJ1-6; D not resolved. V gave up 4 bases and J gave up 3 bases, with 13 bases separating them. The length of the CDR3 is 16 residues. Germline CDR1 MGHDK, CDR2 SYGVNS. The CDR3 region is CASSALVAGYNSPLHF. The CDR3 nucleotides read TGTGCCAGCAGTGCACTTGTAGCAGGCTATAATTCACCCCTCCACTTT.